Listed here are 13 T cell receptor beta chains from one sample, sequenced in a study of T-cell reconstitution after alpha-beta-depleted transplantation in children (dated by TCRdb to 2016 to 2018). This specimen's time point label, interpreted: day 60 (about 2 months) after transplantation. Reading the label with the study, this specimen's treatment or condition is: allogeneic hematopoietic cell transplantation with graft depleted of TCRalphabeta T cells and CD19 B cells. Library generation was performed with PCR. Sequenced on an Illumina HiSeq 2500. TCR libraries were prepared with molecular barcoding, using unique molecular identifiers to normalize TCRbeta repertoire quantification. TCRdb reprocessing: public reads trimmed at Q25 with fastp, clones called with MiXCR, in-frame beta chains kept. Merged by CDR3 protein, the rows form single entries marked with the most common genes and DNA. Counted in this sample were some 2,900 distinct CDR3 sequences; 20% to 25% of them appeared once. The ten largest make up about two fifths of the sample.

Source: PBMCs, mostly from graft donor cells, taken 60 days after TCRalphabeta/CD19-depleted stem cell transplant. The receptors were gathered from a female patient younger than 18 who had a stem cell transplant for acute lymphoblastic leukemia, so the T cells may come from the graft donor.

At least ten counts were recorded for this clonotype. The rearrangement uses TRBV9 and TRBJ2-7; 10 bases line up with TRBD1. The CDR3 has 15 amino acids. From germline, CDR1 is SGDLS and CDR2 YYNGEE. V shed 4 bases, J shed 2 bases, and the junction held 6 bases outside the gene matches. CDR3 sequence reads: CASSNRQGAPYEQYF. Here the CDR3 DNA reads TGTGCCAGCAGCAACCGACAGGGGGCTCCCTACGAGCAGTACTTC.

By share, this clonotype ranks as medium-sized. The gene calls are TRBV28 and TRBJ1-3, with a possible D match to TRBD1 (6 bases). CDR1 is MDHEN and CDR2 is SYDVKM in the germline V gene. V gave up 6 bases and J gave up 4 bases, with 16 bases separating them. CDR3 size: 15 residues. CDR3 sequence: CASSLDRMSGNTIYF. The CDR3 coding sequence is TGTGCCAGCAGCCTTGACAGGATGTCCGGAAACACCATATATTTT.

By share of the sample, this clonotype is medium-sized. The chain joins TRBV9 to TRBJ1-6; 10 bases fit TRBD1. CDR3 length: 14 residues. Germline trimming cut 5 bases from V and 9 bases from J; bases unmatched to any gene: 5. Germline CDR1 and CDR2: SGDLS and YYNGEE. The CDR3 spells CASRPGQGFSPLHF. The CDR3 DNA reads as TGTGCCAGCAGGCCGGGACAGGGGTTTTCACCCCTCCACTTT. Full variable domain (rest looked up from reference TRBV9 and TRBJ1-6): DSGVTQTPKHLITATGQRVTLRCSPRSGDLSVYWYQQSLDQGLQFLIQYYNGEERAKGNILERFSAQQFPDLHSELNLSSLELGDSALYFCASRPGQGFSPLHFGNGTRLTVT.

This clonotype was seen many times. The V and J genes are TRBV30 and TRBJ1-1; D not resolved. The V gene lost 2 bases and the J gene lost 1 base, with 8 bases spanning the gap. The CDR3 totals 13 residues. From germline, CDR1 is GTSNPN and CDR2 SVGIG (reference sequence). The CDR3 loop is CAWSRLGNTEAFF. The CDR3 DNA is TGTGCCTGGAGTCGTCTAGGGAACACTGAAGCTTTCTTT.

This clonotype was found many times. The genes are TRBV5-5 and TRBJ2-3; 7 bases match TRBD1. J lost 5 bases, V lost 4 bases, and 7 bases had no gene match. Germline V gene data show CDR1 as SGHKS and CDR2 as YYEKEE (reference sequence). The length of the CDR3 is 14 residues. The CDR3 region is CASSHGQGEDTQYF. CDR3 DNA sequence: TGTGCCAGCAGCCACGGGCAGGGGGAAGATACGCAGTATTTT.

This clonotype has ten or more counts. The V call is TRBV5-4, the J call TRBJ2-1; D may be TRBD1 or TRBD2 (5 bases each). This CDR3 has 15 amino acids. The germline V gene encodes CDR1 SGHNT and CDR2 YYREEE (reference sequence). Between the trimmed V and J ends, which lost 0 bases and 0 bases, there was a span of 7 bases. CDR3 residues: CASSLGGSSYNEQFF. The CDR3 DNA follows: TGTGCCAGCAGCTTGGGGGGGAGCTCCTACAATGAGCAGTTCTTC.

The chain recombines TRBV5-1 with TRBJ2-2; D is possibly TRBD1 (6 bases). The germline CDR1 and CDR2 sequences are SGHRS and YFSETQ. The CDR3 is made up of 13 amino acids. Trimming stripped 4 bases from V and 7 bases from J, with 11 bases between. DNA for the CDR3: TGCGCCAGCAGCATTACAGGGTTCGGGGAGCTGTTTTTT. Its translation: CASSITGFGELFF.

This clonotype has a count of ten or more. V gene TRBV21-1 combines with J gene TRBJ1-2; TRBD1 reflects the table's D call only, with no check against the DNA. TRBV21-1 is designated a pseudogene. This CDR3 has 15 amino acids. This CDR3 reads CASTPGGESYYGYTF. As DNA, the CDR3 is TGTGCCAGCACCCCAGGGGGGGAAAGTTACTATGGCTACACCTTC.

This clonotype is judged medium-sized. This chain uses TRBV10-2 with TRBJ2-2, with D perhaps matching TRBD1 (6 bases). This CDR3 region has 14 residues. The ends were cut back, 6 bases at V and 5 bases at J, with 13 bases in the middle. Germline assignment: CDR1 WSHSY and CDR2 SAAADI. The CDR3 here is CASRQQGRTGELFF. The CDR3 DNA is TGCGCCAGCAGGCAACAGGGCCGGACCGGGGAGCTGTTTTTT.

This clonotype was counted at least ten times. This chain links TRBV28 with TRBJ1-4; 8 bases map to TRBD1. Germline CDR1 and CDR2: MDHEN and SYDVKM. J gave up 7 bases and V 3 bases, and 4 bases lay outside the gene matches. This CDR3 has 14 residues. The DNA for the CDR3 is TGTGCCAGCAGTTTCACAGGGGGAGGTGAAAAACTGTTTTTT. This gives the protein CASSFTGGGEKLFF. Based on the CDR3 plus reference TRBV28 and TRBJ1-4, the full variable domain is DVKVTQSSRYLVKRTGEKVFLECVQDMDHENMFWYRQDPGLGLRLIYFSYDVKMKEKGDIPEGYSVSREKKERFSLILESASTNQTSMYLCASSFTGGGEKLFFGSGTQLSVL.

In the case of this clonotype: The junction departs from the called germline gene at one end, perhaps through a read error. The chain is built from TRBV7-7 and TRBJ2-5; no firm D call. The CDR3 covers 15 residues. From germline, CDR1 is SSHAT and CDR2 FNYEAQ (reference sequence). CDR3 nucleotides: TGTGCTAGCAGCCTAGGGCAGACTTACCAAGAGACCCAGTACTTC. Translated: CASSLGQTYQETQYF.

By sample share, this clonotype is medium-sized. The chain has TRBV5-1 and TRBJ1-1, with 9 bases that match TRBD1. The J segment lost 1 base and the V segment lost 4 bases, leaving 14 bases of the junction unmatched. From germline, CDR1 is SGHRS and CDR2 YFSETQ. The CDR3 has 18 residues. Here the CDR3 DNA reads TGCGCCAGCAGCGCCTCCCGGGACAGGGTCCTTAAGAACACTGAAGCTTTCTTT. This codes for CASSASRDRVLKNTEAFF.

This clonotype is medium-sized (0.01 to 0.1%) within its sample. The genes are TRBV13 and TRBJ1-1; D is unclear. Germline CDR1 is PRHDT and CDR2 is FYEKMQ (reference sequence). Trimming took 5 bases from V and 11 from J, leaving 15 bases between them. The CDR3 runs to 12 residues. The CDR3 DNA reads as TGTGCCAGCAGCCCCAACCCCGTTCCGGCTTTCTTT. This encodes CASSPNPVPAFF.